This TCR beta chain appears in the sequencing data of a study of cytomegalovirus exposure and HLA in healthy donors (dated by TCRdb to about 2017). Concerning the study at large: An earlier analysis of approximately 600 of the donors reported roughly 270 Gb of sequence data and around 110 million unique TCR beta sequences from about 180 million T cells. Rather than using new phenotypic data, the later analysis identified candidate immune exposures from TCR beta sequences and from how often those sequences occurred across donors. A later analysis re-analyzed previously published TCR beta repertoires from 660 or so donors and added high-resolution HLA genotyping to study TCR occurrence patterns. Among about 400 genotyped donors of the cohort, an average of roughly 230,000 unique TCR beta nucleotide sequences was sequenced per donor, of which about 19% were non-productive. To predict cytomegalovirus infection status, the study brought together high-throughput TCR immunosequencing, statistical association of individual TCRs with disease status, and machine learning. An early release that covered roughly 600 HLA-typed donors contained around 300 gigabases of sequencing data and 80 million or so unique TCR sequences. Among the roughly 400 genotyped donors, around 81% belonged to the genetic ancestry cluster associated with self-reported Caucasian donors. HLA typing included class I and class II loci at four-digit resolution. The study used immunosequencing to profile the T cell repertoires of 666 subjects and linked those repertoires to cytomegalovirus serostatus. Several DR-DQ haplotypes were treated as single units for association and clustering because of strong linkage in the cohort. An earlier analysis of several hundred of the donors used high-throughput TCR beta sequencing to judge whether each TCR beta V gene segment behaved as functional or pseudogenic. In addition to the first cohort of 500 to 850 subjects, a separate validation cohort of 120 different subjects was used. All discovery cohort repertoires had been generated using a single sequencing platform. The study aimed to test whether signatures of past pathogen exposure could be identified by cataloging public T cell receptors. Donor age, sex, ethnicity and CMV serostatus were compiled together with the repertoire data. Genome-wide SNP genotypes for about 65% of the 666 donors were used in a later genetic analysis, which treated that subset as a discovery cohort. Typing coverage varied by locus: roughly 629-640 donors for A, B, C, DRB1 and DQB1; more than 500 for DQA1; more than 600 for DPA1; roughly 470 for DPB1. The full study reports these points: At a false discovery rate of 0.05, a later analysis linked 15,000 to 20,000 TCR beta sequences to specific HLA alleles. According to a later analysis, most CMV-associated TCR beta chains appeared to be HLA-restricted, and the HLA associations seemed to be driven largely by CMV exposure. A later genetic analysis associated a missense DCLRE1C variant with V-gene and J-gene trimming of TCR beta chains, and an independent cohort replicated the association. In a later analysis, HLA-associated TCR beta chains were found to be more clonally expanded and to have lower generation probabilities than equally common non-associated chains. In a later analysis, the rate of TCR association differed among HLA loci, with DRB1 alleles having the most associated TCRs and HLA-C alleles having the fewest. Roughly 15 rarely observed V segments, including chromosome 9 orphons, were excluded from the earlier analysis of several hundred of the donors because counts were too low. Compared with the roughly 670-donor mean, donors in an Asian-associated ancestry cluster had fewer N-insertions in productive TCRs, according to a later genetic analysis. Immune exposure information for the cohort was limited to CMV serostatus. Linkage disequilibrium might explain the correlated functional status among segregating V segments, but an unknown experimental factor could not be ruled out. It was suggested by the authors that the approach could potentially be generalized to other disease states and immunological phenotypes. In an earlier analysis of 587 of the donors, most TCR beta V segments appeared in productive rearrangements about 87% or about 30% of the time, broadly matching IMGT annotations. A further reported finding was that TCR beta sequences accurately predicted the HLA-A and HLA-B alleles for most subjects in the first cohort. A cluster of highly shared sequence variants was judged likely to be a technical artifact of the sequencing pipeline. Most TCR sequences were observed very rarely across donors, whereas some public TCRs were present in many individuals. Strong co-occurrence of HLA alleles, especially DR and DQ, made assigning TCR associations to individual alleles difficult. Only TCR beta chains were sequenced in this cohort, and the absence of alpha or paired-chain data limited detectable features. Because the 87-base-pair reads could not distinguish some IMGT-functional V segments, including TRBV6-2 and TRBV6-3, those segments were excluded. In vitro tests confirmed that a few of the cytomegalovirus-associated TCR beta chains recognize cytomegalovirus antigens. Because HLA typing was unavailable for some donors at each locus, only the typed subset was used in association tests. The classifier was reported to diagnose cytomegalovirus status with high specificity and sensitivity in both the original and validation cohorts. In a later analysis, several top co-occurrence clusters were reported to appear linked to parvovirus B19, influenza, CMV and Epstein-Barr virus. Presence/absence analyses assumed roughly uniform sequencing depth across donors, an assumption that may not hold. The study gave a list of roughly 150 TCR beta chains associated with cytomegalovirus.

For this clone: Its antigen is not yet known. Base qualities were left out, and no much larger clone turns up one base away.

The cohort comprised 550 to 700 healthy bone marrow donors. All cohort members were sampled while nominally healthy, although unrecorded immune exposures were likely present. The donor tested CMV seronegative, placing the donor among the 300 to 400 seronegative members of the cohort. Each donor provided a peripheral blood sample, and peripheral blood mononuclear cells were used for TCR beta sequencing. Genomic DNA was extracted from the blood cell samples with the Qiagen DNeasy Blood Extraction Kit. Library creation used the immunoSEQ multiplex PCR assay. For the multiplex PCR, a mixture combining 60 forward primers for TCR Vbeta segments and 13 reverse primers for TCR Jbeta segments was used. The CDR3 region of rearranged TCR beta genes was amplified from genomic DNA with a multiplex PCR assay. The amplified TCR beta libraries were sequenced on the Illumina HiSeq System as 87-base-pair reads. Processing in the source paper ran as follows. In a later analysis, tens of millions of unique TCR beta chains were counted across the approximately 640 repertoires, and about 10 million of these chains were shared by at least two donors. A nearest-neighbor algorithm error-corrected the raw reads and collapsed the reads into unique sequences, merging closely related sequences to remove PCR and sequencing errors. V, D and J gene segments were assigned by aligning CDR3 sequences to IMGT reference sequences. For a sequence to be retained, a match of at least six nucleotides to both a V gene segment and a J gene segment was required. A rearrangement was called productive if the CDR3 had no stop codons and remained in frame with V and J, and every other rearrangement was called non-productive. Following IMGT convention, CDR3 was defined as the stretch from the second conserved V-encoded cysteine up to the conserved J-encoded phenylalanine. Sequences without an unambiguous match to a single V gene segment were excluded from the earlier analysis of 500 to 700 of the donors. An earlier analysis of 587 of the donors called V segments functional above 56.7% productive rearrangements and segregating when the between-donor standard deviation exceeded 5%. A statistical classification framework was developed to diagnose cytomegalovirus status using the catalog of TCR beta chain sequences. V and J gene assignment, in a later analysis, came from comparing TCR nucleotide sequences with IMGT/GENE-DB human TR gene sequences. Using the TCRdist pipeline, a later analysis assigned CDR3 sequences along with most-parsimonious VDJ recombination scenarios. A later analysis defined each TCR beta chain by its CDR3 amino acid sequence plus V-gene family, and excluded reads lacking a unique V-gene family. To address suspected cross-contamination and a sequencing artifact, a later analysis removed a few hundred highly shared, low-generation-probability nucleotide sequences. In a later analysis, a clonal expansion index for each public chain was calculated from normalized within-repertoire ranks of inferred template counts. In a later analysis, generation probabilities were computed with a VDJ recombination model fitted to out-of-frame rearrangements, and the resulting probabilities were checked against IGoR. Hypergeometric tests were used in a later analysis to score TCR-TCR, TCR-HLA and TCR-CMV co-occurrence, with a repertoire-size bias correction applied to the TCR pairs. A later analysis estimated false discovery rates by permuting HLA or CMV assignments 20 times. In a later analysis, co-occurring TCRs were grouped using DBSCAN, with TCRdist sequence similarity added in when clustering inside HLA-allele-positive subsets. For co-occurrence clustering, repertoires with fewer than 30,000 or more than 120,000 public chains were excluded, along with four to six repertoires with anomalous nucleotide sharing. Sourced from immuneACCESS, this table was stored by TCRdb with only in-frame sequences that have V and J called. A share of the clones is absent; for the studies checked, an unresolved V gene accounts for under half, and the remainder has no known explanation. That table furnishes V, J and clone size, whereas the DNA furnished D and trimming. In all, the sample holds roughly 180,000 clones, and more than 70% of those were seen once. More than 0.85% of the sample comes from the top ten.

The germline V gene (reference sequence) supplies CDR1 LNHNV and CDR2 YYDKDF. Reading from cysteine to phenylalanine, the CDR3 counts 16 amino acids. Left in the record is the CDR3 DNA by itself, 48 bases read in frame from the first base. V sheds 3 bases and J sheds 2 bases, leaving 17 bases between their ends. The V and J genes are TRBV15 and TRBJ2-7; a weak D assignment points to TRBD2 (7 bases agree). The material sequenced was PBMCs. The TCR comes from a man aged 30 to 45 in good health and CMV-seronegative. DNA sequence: TGTGCCACCAGCAGGGGGGGGCGAGGAGGGCCCTACGAGCAGTACTTC. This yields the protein CATSRGGRGGPYEQYF.